The subject of this entry is one T cell receptor beta chain. Its antigen is undetermined. The data derive from a study of OX40 agonist ivuxolimab in advanced cancers. The wider study: Ivuxolimab doses were 0.01, 0.1, 0.3, 1.5, 3 or 10 mg/kg every 2 weeks. The mean age was approximately 60 years, ranging from 23 to 79, with approximately 83% of participants male.

Regarding the study as a whole: Low normalized T-cell clonal expansion was additionally recorded for some nonresponders. The authors did not determine the antigen specificity of the expanded peripheral T cells.

This table comes from immunoSEQ multiplex PCR, and its TCRdb copy is limited to in-frame clones, with some not included. The table lists some 86,000 clones, around 91% of them singletons. Germline assignment: CDR1 KGHSH and CDR2 LQKENI. The CDR3 runs to 16 residues. With 5 bases clipped from V and 4 bases from J, the junction kept 7 bases outside the gene matches. The chain recombines TRBV18 with TRBJ2-5, with TRBD2 matching over 13 bases. The sequence came from an adult with an advanced solid tumor such as melanoma, head and neck, liver or kidney cancer. The sample here was CD4+ or CD8+ T cells sorted from blood, taken in a trial of the OX40 agonist ivuxolimab. The CDR3 nucleotides read TGTGCCAGCTCAACCCCACTAGCGGGGGGGCTAGAGACCCAGTACTTC. Translation gives CASSTPLAGGLETQYF.